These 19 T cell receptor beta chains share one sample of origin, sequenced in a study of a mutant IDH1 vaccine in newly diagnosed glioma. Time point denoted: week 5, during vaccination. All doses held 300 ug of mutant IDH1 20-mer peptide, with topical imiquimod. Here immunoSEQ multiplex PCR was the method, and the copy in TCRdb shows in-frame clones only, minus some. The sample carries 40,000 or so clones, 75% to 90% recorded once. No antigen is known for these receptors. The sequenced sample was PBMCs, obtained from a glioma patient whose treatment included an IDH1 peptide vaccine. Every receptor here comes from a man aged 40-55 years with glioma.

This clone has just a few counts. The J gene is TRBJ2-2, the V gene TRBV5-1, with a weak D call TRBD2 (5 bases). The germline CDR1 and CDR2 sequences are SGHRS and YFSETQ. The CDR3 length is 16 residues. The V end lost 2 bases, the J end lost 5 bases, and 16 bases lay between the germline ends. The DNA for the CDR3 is TGCGCCAGCAGCTTTAAATGGGAGAAGGTAACCGGGGAGCTGTTTTTT. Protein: CASSFKWEKVTGELFF.

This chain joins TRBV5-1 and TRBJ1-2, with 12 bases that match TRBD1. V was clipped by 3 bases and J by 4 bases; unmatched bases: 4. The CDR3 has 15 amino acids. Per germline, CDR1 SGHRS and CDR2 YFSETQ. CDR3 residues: CASSSGTGGLYGYTF. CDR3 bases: TGCGCCAGCAGCTCGGGGACAGGGGGCCTCTATGGCTACACCTTC. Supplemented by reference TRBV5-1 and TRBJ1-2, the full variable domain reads KAGVTQTPRYLIKTRGQQVTLSCSPISGHRSVSWYQQTPGQGLQFLFEYFSETQRNKGNFPGRFSGRQFSNSRSEMNVSTLELGDSALYLCASSSGTGGLYGYTFGSGTRLTVV.

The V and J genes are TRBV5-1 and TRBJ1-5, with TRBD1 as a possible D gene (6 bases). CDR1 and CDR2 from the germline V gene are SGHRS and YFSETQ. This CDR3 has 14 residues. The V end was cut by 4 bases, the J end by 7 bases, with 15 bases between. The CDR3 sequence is CASSQQGLGQPQHF. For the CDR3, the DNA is TGCGCCAGCAGCCAACAGGGTCTAGGGCAGCCCCAGCATTTT.

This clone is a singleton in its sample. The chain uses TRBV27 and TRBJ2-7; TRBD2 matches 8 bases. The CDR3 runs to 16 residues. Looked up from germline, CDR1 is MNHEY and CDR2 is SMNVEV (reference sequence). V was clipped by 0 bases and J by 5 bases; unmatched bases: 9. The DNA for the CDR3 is TGTGCCAGCAGTTTATCTGCCAGCGGGAGAGCCGACGAGCAGTACTTC. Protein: CASSLSASGRADEQYF.

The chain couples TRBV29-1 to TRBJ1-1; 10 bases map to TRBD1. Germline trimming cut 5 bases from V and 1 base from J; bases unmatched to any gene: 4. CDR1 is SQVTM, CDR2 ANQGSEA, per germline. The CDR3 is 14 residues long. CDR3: CSVRDRGRNTEAFF. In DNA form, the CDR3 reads TGCAGCGTTAGGGACAGGGGCAGGAACACTGAAGCTTTCTTT.

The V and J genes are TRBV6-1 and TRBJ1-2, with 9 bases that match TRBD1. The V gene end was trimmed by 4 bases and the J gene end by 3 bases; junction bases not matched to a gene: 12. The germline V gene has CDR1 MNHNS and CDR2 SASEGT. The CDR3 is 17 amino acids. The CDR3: CASSVGGQGREYYGYTF. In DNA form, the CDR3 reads TGTGCCAGCAGTGTCGGGGGACAGGGCCGAGAATACTATGGCTACACCTTC.

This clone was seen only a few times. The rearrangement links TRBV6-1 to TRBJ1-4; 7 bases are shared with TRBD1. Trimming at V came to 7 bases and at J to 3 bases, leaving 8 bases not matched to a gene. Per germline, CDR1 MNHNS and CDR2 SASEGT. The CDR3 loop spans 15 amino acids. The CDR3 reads CASNLGGAANEKLFF. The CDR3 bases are TGTGCCAGCAATTTAGGGGGCGCAGCTAATGAAAAACTGTTTTTT.

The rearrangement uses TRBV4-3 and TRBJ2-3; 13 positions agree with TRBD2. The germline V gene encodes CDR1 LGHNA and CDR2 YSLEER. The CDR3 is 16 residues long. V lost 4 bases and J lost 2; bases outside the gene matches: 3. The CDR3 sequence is CASSRLAGGPTDTQYF. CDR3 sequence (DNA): TGCGCCAGCAGCCGACTAGCGGGGGGACCCACAGATACGCAGTATTTT.

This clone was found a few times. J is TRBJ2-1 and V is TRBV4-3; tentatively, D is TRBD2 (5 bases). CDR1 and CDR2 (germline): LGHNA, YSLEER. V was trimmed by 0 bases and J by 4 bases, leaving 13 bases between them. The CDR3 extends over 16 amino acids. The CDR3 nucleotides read TGCGCCAGCAGCCAAGATCGCGGGTTAATGTACAATGAGCAGTTCTTC. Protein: CASSQDRGLMYNEQFF.

DNA of the CDR3: TGCAGCGTTGAGGGAGGGAGGGGAATGAACACTGAAGCTTTCTTT. Protein: CSVEGGRGMNTEAFF. This chain connects TRBV29-1 to TRBJ1-1; D perhaps matches TRBD1 (5 bases). V lost 3 bases to trimming and J lost 0 bases, with 14 bases between them. This CDR3 contains 15 residues. Germline CDR1 SQVTM, CDR2 ANQGSEA. Full variable domain (rest looked up from reference TRBV29-1 and TRBJ1-1): SAVISQKPSRDICQRGTSLTIQCQVDSQVTMMFWYRQQPGQSLTLIATANQGSEATYESGFVIDKFPISRPNLTFSTLTVSNMSPEDSSIYLCSVEGGRGMNTEAFFGQGTRLTVV.

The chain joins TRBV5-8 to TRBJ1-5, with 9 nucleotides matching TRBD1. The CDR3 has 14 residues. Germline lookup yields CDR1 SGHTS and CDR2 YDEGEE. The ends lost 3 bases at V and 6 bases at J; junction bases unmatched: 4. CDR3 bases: TGTGCCAGCAGCTCCGACAGGGGGTTTCAGCCCCAGCATTTT. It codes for CASSSDRGFQPQHF.

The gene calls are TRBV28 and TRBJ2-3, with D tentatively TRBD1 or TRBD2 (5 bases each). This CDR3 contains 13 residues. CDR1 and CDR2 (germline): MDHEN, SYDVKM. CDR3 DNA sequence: TGTGCGTCGGCAGGGACGGGCACAGATACGCAGTATTTT. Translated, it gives CASAGTGTDTQYF.

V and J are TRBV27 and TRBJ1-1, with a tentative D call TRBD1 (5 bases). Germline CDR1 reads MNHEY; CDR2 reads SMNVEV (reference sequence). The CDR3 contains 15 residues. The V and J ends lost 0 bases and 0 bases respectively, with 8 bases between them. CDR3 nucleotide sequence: TGTGCCAGCAGTTTATCGACAGCAATGAACACTGAAGCTTTCTTT. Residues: CASSLSTAMNTEAFF.

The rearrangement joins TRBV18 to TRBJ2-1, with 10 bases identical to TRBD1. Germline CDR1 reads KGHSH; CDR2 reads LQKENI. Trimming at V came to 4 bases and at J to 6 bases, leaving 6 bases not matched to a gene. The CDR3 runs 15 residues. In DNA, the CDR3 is TGTGCCAGCTCACGGCAGGACAGGGGGGTCAATGAGCAGTTCTTC. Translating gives CASSRQDRGVNEQFF. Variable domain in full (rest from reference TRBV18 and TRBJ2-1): NAGVMQNPRHLVRRRGQEARLRCSPMKGHSHVYWYRQLPEEGLKFMVYLQKENIIDESGMPKERFSAEFPKEGPSILRIQQVVRGDSAAYFCASSRQDRGVNEQFFGPGTRLTVL.

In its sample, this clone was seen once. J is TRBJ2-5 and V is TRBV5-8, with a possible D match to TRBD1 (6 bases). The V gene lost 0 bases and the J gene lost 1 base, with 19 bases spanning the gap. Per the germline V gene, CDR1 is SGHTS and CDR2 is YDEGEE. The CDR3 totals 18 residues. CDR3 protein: CASSLGGQALPLQETQYF. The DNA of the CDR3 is TGTGCCAGCAGCTTGGGGGGGCAGGCTCTGCCCCTCCAAGAGACCCAGTACTTC.

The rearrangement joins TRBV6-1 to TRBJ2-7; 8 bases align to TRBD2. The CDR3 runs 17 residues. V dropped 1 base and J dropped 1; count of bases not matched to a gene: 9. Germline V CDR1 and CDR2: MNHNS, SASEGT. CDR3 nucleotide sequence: TGTGCCAGCAGTGAAGGCCTAGGCGGGAGGATTTCCTACGAGCAGTACTTC. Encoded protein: CASSEGLGGRISYEQYF.

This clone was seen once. The CDR3 sequence is CASSLGQGAVNEQFF. The CDR3 coding sequence is TGCGCCAGCAGCCTCGGACAGGGGGCCGTCAATGAGCAGTTCTTC. The chain is built from TRBV5-1 and TRBJ2-1; 11 positions match TRBD1. The V gene's germline CDR1 is SGHRS and CDR2 YFSETQ. The CDR3 has 15 amino acids. The trim removed 4 bases at V and 6 bases at J, leaving 6 bases unmatched. Using reference TRBV5-1 and TRBJ2-1 for the parts outside the CDR3, the full variable domain is KAGVTQTPRYLIKTRGQQVTLSCSPISGHRSVSWYQQTPGQGLQFLFEYFSETQRNKGNFPGRFSGRQFSNSRSEMNVSTLELGDSALYLCASSLGQGAVNEQFFGPGTRLTVL.

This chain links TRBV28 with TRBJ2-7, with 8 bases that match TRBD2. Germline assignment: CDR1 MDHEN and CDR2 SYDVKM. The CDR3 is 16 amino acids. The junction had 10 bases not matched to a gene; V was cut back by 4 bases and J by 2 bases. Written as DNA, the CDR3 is TGTGCCAGCAGTTCCCCAGCCAGCGGGAGCCCCTACGAGCAGTACTTC. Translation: CASSSPASGSPYEQYF.

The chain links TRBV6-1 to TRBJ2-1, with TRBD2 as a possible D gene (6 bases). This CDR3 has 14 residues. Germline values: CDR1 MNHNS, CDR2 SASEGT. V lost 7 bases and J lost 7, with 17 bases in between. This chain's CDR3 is CASTPGLGVNEQFF. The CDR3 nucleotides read TGTGCCAGCACCCCGGGACTTGGAGTGAATGAGCAGTTCTTC.